Reported below is one TCR beta chain. Its antigen is not known. A much more abundant neighbour one base away suggests this may be a read error. The template was RNA from unsorted bulk tissue. TCRbeta libraries were built with three rounds of nested PCR, modified from ARM-PCR. MiXCR, applied by TCRdb to the multiplex PCR reads, yields one record per CDR3 protein. The sample lists roughly 200,000 distinct CDR3 sequences; 71% were seen once. This sample was taken from a study of tumor and adjacent non-tumor tissue in lung cancer. Study-level background: Patients comprised 12 adenocarcinoma, a couple of squamous cell carcinoma and 1 small cell lung cancer.

The study's findings and limits: Tumor tissue had significantly higher TCR diversity than normal lung. Tumor repertoires had a smaller top 100 clone share than normal lung.

The CDR3 sequence is 15 residues long. The germline CDR1 and CDR2 sequences are MNHEY and SVGAGI. Sequencing input: lung tumor tissue. The chain carries TRBV6-5 and TRBJ2-7; D perhaps matches TRBD2 (6 bases). The TCR was taken from a man in his 60s with non-small cell lung cancer. The CDR3 DNA is TGTGCCAGCAGTTATTTGGATCCGGGGAGGTCCGAGCAGAACTTC. The encoded protein is CASSYLDPGRSEQNF.